These 5 T cell receptor beta chains came from one sample sequenced in a study of CD8+ T cells in alopecia areata. RNA extraction and reverse transcription yielded cDNA as sequencing template. Here immunoSEQ multiplex PCR was the method, and the copy in TCRdb shows in-frame clones only, minus some. This repertoire shows roughly 99,000 clones, roughly 89% found once; its top ten account for around a quarter. The treatment here: oral pan-JAK inhibitor, 5-10 mg twice daily. Specimen: CD8+ T cells sorted from blood, collected at week 24, from a patient treated with tofacitinib. These receptors were taken from a human donor with alopecia areata.

The chain combines TRBV4-2 with TRBJ2-1; 10 nucleotides line up with TRBD2. Trimming cost V 0 bases and J 10 bases; bases outside gene matches: 6. Germline assignment: CDR1 LGHNA and CDR2 YNFKEQ. CDR3 size: 15 residues. CDR3 DNA: TGTGCCAGCAGCCAAGATTATACTAGCGGGGCCGAGCAGTTCTTC. The encoded protein is CASSQDYTSGAEQFF.

The chain has TRBV4-3 and TRBJ1-2; a weak D match, TRBD1 (6 bases). V shed 4 bases and J shed 1 base, with 16 bases lying between them. This CDR3 contains 16 residues. The germline V gene has CDR1 LGHNA and CDR2 YSLEER. The CDR3 bases are TGCGCCAGCAGCCCTCTCGGACAGAGACGTAACTATGGCTACACCTTC. It is translated as CASSPLGQRRNYGYTF.

The V gene is TRBV15, the J gene TRBJ1-5; TRBD1 might be the D (6 bases). The CDR3 has 14 amino acids. V lost 5 bases and J lost 2, with 10 bases in between. Germline values: CDR1 LNHNV, CDR2 YYDKDF (reference sequence). As DNA, the CDR3 is TGTGCCACCAGCGCCCGGACAGGCAATCAGCCCCAGCATTTT. Translated: CATSARTGNQPQHF.

The chain uses TRBV7-9 and TRBJ1-1; D unclear. Trimming left V 7 bases short and J 1 base short, with 16 bases between. This CDR3 has 15 amino acids. In germline, CDR1 is SEHNR, CDR2 FQNEAQ (reference sequence). The CDR3 DNA is TGTGCCAGCATCCTAGGAGGGCTCGAGAACACTGAAGCTTTCTTT. This codes for CASILGGLENTEAFF.

The genes are TRBV7-2 and TRBJ2-3, with 7 bases identical to TRBD2. This CDR3 is 17 amino acids long. J lost 3 bases, V lost 3 bases, and 12 bases had no gene match. Germline V CDR1 and CDR2: SGHTA, FQGNSA. The CDR3 sequence is CASSFPGRGGRTDTQYF. In nucleotides, the CDR3 is TGTGCCAGCAGCTTCCCGGGGAGGGGAGGGAGAACAGATACGCAGTATTTT.